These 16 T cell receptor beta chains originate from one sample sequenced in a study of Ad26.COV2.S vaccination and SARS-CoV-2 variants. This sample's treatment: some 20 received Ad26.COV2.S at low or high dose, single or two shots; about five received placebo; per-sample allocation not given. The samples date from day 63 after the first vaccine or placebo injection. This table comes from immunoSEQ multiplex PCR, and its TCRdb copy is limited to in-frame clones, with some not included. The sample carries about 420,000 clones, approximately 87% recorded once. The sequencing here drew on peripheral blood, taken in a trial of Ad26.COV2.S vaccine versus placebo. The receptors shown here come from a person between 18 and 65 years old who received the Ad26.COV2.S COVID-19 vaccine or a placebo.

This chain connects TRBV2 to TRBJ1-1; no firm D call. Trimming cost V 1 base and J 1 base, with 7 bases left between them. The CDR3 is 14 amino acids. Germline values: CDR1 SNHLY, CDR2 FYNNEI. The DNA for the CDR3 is TGTGCCAGCAGTGAAGTCGTACCGAACACTGAAGCTTTCTTT. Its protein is CASSEVVPNTEAFF.

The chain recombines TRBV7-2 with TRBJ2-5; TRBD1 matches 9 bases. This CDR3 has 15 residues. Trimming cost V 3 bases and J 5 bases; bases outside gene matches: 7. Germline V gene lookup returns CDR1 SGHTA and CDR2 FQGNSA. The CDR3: CASSFDGTGRETQYF. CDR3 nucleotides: TGTGCCAGCAGCTTCGACGGGACAGGGCGGGAGACCCAGTACTTC.

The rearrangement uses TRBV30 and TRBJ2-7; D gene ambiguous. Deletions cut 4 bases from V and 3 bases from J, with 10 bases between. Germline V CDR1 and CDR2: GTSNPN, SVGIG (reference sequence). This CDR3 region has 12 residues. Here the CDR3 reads CAWMGSNYEQYF. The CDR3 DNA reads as TGTGCCTGGATGGGGTCTAACTACGAGCAGTACTTC.

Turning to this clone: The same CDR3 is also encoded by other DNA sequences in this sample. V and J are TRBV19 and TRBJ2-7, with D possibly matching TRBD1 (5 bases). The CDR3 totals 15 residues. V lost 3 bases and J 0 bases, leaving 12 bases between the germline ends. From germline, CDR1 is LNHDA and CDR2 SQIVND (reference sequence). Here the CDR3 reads CASSIGSGISYEQYF. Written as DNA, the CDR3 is TGTGCCAGTAGTATTGGGTCAGGGATCTCCTACGAGCAGTACTTC.

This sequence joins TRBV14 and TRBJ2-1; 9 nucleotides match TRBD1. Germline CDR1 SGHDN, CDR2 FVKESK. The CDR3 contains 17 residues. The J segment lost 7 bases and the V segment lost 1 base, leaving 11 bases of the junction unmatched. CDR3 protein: CASSQAAGTGIRNEQFF. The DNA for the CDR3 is TGTGCCAGCAGCCAAGCTGCCGGGACAGGGATCCGGAATGAGCAGTTCTTC.

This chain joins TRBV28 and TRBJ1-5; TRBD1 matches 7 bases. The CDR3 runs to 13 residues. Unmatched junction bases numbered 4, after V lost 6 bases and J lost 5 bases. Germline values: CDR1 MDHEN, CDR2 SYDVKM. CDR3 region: CASRPTGDQPQHF. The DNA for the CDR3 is TGTGCCAGCAGACCAACAGGGGATCAGCCCCAGCATTTT.

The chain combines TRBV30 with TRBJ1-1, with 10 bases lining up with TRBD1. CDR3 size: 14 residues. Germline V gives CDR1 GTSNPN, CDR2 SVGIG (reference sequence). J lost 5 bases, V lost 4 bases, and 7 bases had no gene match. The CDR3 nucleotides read TGTGCCTGGAATTCTTGGACAGGGGGAACTGAAGCTTTCTTT. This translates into CAWNSWTGGTEAFF.

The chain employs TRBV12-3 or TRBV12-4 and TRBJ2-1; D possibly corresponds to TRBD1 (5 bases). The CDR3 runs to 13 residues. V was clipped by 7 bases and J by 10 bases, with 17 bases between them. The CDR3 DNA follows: TGTGCCAGCACCACAGGCTCGCGTGAGGAGCAGTTCTTC. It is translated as CASTTGSREEQFF.

This CDR3 is CASSRDRGVNTEAFF. DNA of the CDR3: TGTGCCAGCAGTAGGGACAGGGGGGTGAACACTGAAGCTTTCTTT. This chain links TRBV6-2 or TRBV6-3 with TRBJ1-1, with 11 positions matching TRBD1. The CDR3 loop spans 15 amino acids. V shed 5 bases, J shed 0 bases, and the junction held 2 bases outside the gene matches. The germline gives CDR1 MNHEY, CDR2 SVGEGT.

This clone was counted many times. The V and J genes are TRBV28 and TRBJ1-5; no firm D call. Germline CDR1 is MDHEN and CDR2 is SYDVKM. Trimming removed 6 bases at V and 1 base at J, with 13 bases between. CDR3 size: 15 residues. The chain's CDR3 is CASRSGWESNQPQHF. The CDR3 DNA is TGTGCCAGCAGATCTGGTTGGGAAAGCAATCAGCCCCAGCATTTT.

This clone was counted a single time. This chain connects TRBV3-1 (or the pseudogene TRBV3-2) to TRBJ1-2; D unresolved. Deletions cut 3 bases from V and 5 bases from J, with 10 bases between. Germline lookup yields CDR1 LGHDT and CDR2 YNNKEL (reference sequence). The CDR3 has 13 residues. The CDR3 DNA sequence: TGTGCCAGCAGCCATTTGGTAACTTATGGCTACACCTTC. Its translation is CASSHLVTYGYTF.

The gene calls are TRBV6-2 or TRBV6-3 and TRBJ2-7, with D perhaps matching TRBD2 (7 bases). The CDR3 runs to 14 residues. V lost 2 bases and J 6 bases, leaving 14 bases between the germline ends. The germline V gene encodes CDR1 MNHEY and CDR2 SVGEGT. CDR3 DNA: TGTGCCAGCAGTTACGGGGGGGCCCCTCTCGAGCAGTACTTC. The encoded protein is CASSYGGAPLEQYF.

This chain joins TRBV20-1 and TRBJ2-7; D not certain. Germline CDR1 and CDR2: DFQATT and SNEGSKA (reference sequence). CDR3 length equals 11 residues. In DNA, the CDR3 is TGCAGCTTCCCCTGGAACTACGAGCAGTACTTC. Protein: CSFPWNYEQYF.

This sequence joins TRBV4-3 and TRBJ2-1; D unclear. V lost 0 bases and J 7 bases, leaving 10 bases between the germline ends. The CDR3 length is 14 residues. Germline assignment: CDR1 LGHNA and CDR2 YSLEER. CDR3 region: CASSQDRGENEQFF. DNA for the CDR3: TGCGCCAGCAGCCAAGATCGCGGCGAAAATGAGCAGTTCTTC.

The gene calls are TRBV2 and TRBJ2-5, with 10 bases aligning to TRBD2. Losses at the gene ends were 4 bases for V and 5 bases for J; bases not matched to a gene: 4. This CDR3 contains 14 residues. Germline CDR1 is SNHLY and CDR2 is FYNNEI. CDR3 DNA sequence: TGTGCCAGCAGTGTACTAGCGGGGCCCGAGACCCAGTACTTC. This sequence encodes CASSVLAGPETQYF. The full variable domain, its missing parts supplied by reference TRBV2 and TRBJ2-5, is EPEVTQTPSHQVTQMGQEVILRCVPISNHLYFYWYRQILGQKVEFLVSFYNNEISEKSEIFDDQFSVERPDGSNFTLKIRSTKLEDSAMYFCASSVLAGPETQYFGPGTRLLVL.

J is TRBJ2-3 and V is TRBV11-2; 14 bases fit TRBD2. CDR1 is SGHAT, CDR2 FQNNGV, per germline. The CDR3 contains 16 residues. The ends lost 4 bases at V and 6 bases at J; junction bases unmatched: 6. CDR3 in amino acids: CASSSRLAGGPDTQYF. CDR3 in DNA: TGTGCCAGCAGCTCGAGACTAGCGGGGGGGCCTGATACGCAGTATTTT. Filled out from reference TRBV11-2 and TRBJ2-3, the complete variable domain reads EAGVAQSPRYKIIEKRQSVAFWCNPISGHATLYWYQQILGQGPKLLIQFQNNGVVDDSQLPKDRFSAERLKGVDSTLKIQPAKLEDSAVYLCASSSRLAGGPDTQYFGPGTRLTVL.